Listed below are T cell receptor beta chains from one sample, sequenced in a study of blood T cells in healthy people across ages. TCRdb re-called the 5' RACE reads with MiXCR, one entry per CDR3 protein. The data show 1,500,000 or so distinct CDR3 sequences, with approximately 43% seen just once and under 5% held by the top ten. The sequenced material came from blood. Receptors were obtained from a woman aged 18-29 years in good health. The CDR3 runs from the conserved cysteine through the conserved F or W. D genes are given only for firm matches. Clone size, where shown, is once, few, many, or a class for clones that have expanded.

>few|TRBV6-2/TRBV6-3|NA|TRBJ1-2
TGTGCCAGCAGTTCCTTTACAGGGCGTAGTACGAACTATGGCTACACCTTC
CASSSFTGRSTNYGYTF
>NA|TRBV29-1|NA|TRBJ2-7
TGCAGCGTAGAGGGGACGGGACGCGACTACGAGCAGTGCTTC
CSVEGTGRDYEQCF
>NA|TRBV20-1|NA|TRBJ2-1
TGCAGTGCTAACCCCGTCAGGGTTTCTAACTCCTACAATGAGCAGTTCTTC
CSANPVRVSNSYNEQFF
>NA|TRBV19|NA|TRBJ1-1
TGTGCCAGTAGTCCAGCGAGGGGCCTGAACACTGAAGCTTTCTTT
CASSPARGLNTEAFF
>NA|TRBV20-1|NA|TRBJ2-3
TGCAGTGCTAGAGAGCGGACAGATACGCAGTATTTT
CSARERTDTQYF
>once|TRBV18|NA|TRBJ2-1
TGTGCCAGCTCACTGTCGATCGGCTCCTACAATGAGCAGTTCTTC
CASSLSIGSYNEQFF
>NA|TRBV6-1|TRBD1|TRBJ1-4
TGTGCCAGAGCCAGGGGGCGAGAAAAACTGTTTTTT
CARARGREKLFF
>NA|TRBV9|NA|TRBJ2-1
TGTGCCAGCAGCCCCCGACTTCTTAGCTCCTACAATGAGCAGTTCTTC
CASSPRLLSSYNEQFF
>NA|TRBV7-2|NA|TRBJ2-7
TGTGCCAGCAGCGTAGGGGTAGCCGCCTACGAGCAGTACTTC
CASSVGVAAYEQYF
>NA|TRBV15|NA|TRBJ1-5
TGTGCCACCAGCAGACCCAACTACAGGGAAAATAGCAATCAGCCCCAGCATTTT
CATSRPNYRENSNQPQHF
>NA|TRBV20-1|TRBD2|TRBJ2-7
TGCAGTGCTAGAGAAGAGCGGGGACTCTACAATGAGCAGTACTTC
CSAREERGLYNEQYF
>NA|TRBV7-2|NA|TRBJ2-7
TGTGCCAGCAGCTTATCCGTCCGGCTATCCTACGAGCAGTACTTC
CASSLSVRLSYEQYF
>NA|TRBV27|TRBD1|TRBJ1-5
TGTGCCGGCAGTCCAGAAGGAGGGACAGCAAATCAGCCCCAGCATTTT
CAGSPEGGTANQPQHF
>NA|TRBV6-2/TRBV6-3|NA|TRBJ1-1
TGTGCCAGCAGTTACCACGGGAGTGCGACTGAAGCTTTCTTT
CASSYHGSATEAFF
>NA|TRBV7-8|TRBD2|TRBJ2-1
TGTGCCAGCAGCGCAGCGGGACTAGCGGTCTACAATGAGCAGTTCTTC
CASSAAGLAVYNEQFF
>many|TRBV7-2|NA|TRBJ1-2
TGTGCCAGCAGTTTAGGAGGGGTTAACTATGGCTACACCTTC
CASSLGGVNYGYTF
>NA|TRBV6-2/TRBV6-3|TRBD1|TRBJ2-3
TGTGCCAGCAGTTACTCCCCCGGGACAGGCATCACAGATACGCAGTATTTT
CASSYSPGTGITDTQYF
>few|TRBV5-1|NA|TRBJ2-7
TGCGCCAGCAGCTTGGACGTTCCAAATTCCTACGAGCAGTACTTC
CASSLDVPNSYEQYF
>once|TRBV4-1|TRBD1|TRBJ2-2
TGCGCCAGCAGTGTATACAGGGGAATAACCGGGGAGCTGTTTTTT
CASSVYRGITGELFF
>NA|TRBV3-1|NA|TRBJ1-6
TGTGCCAGCAGCCAAGGATTTCAGGGGCCTTATAATTCACCCCCCCACTTT
CASSQGFQGPYNSPPHF
>NA|TRBV20-1|NA|TRBJ2-5
TGCAGTGCTAGTAGACCAGGGGTAATTATGAGGGAGACCCAGTACTTC
CSASRPGVIMRETQYF
>NA|TRBV4-1|NA|TRBJ1-6
TGCGCCAGCAGCCAAGAGGTGGGTGGGCTAGCTCCCCTCCACTTT
CASSQEVGGLAPLHF
>NA|TRBV30|NA|TRBJ2-5
TGTGCCGGGAGTGAGGGCGTGGAGACCCAGTACTTC
CAGSEGVETQYF
>NA|TRBV20-1|NA|TRBJ1-6
TGCAGTGTGGGACAAATCTCCTATAATTCACCCCTCCACTTT
CSVGQISYNSPLHF
>few|TRBV7-8|TRBD1|TRBJ2-7
TGTGCCAGCAGCTTAGACTGGGGGACAGGGCCCTACGAGCAGTACTTC
CASSLDWGTGPYEQYF
>NA|TRBV18|NA|TRBJ2-1
TGTGCCAGCTCACCAAGGGACAATTTTAAGGGCGAGCAGTTCTTC
CASSPRDNFKGEQFF
>once|TRBV6-5|TRBD1|TRBJ1-2
TGTGCCAGCAGCCTTCAGGGGGGACATTATAGAGGCTACACCTTC
CASSLQGGHYRGYTF
>NA|TRBV6-6|TRBD1|TRBJ2-5
TGTGCCAGCAATGGCGGGACAGGGGGCCAAGAGACCCAGTACTTC
CASNGGTGGQETQYF
>few|TRBV7-2|TRBD1|TRBJ1-5
TGTGCCAGCAGCCCAGGGGGAAGTCGAGGTCAGCCCCAGCATTTT
CASSPGGSRGQPQHF
>few|TRBV6-2/TRBV6-3|NA|TRBJ2-2
TGTGCCAGCAGTTACCCTGGCGGTGCCGGGGAGCTGTTTTTT
CASSYPGGAGELFF
>NA|TRBV6-5|TRBD2|TRBJ2-7
TGTGCCAGCAGTCTTACCCTAGCGGGGATCTACGAGCAGTACTTC
CASSLTLAGIYEQYF